The clone carrying this TCR beta chain was recorded a few times. This sample is part of a study of beta chain features in type 1 diabetes. Sequencing targeted expressed TCRB transcripts, as all isolated RNA had been reverse transcribed. The repertoire was sequenced with immunoSEQ multiplex PCR; TCRdb's copy has only in-frame clones and lacks some. Of more than 300,000 clones in the sample, less than 9.5% were seen once. The CDR3 has 18 amino acids. Deletions cut 0 bases from V and 2 bases from J, with 16 bases between. The germline V gene has CDR1 LNHDA and CDR2 SQIVND (reference sequence). Material: central memory CD4+ T cells from blood. This clonotype was obtained from a woman aged 18-29 years in good health. This sequence joins TRBV19 and TRBJ2-2, with D possibly being TRBD1 (6 bases). CDR3: CASSIEGRGYPNTGELFF. Here the CDR3 DNA reads TGTGCCAGTAGTATAGAAGGCAGGGGTTATCCTAACACCGGGGAGCTGTTTTTT. The full variable domain, with the rest looked up from reference TRBV19 and TRBJ2-2, is DGGITQSPKYLFRKEGQNVTLSCEQNLNHDAMYWYRQDPGQGLRLIYYSQIVNDFQKGDIAEGYSVSREKKESFPLTVTSAQKNPTAFYLCASSIEGRGYPNTGELFFGEGSRLTVL.